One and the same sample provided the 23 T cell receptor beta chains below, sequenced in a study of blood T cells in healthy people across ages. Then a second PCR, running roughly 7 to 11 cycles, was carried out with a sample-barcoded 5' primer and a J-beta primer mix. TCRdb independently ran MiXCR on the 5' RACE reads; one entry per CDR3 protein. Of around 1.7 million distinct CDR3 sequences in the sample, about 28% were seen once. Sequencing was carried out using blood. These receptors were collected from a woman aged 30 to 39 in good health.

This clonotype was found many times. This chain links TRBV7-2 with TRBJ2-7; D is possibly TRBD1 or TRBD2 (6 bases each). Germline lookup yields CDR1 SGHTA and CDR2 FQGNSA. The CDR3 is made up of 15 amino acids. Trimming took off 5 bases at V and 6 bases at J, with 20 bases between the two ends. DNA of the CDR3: TGTGCCAGCAGCCCACAGGGACTCACTCTCGGCGAGCAGTACTTC. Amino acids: CASSPQGLTLGEQYF.

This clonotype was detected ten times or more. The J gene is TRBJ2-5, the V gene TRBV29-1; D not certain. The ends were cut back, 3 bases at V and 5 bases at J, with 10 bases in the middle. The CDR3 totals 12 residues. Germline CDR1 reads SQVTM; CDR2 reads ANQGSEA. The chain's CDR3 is CSVDYIRETQYF. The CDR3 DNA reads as TGCAGCGTTGATTACATTCGCGAGACCCAGTACTTC.

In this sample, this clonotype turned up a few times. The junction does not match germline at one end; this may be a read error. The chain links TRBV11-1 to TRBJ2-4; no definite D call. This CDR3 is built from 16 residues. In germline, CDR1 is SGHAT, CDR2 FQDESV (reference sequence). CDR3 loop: CGSSLGTHRANNEQYF. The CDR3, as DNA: TGTGGCAGCAGCTTAGGAACCCACCGGGCGAACAATGAGCAGTACTTC.

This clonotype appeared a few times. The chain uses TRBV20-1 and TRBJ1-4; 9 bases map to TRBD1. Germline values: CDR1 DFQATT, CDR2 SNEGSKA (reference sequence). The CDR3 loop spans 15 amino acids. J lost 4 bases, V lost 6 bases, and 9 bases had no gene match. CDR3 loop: CSATPGTGNNEKLFF. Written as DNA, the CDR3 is TGCAGTGCCACCCCCGGGACAGGGAATAATGAAAAACTGTTTTTT.

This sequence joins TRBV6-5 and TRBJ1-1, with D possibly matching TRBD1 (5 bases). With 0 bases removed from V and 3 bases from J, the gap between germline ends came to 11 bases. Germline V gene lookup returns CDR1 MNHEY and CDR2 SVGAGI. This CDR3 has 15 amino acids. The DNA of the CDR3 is TGTGCCAGCAGTTACTCGGTAAGGGGAGACACTGAAGCTTTCTTT. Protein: CASSYSVRGDTEAFF.

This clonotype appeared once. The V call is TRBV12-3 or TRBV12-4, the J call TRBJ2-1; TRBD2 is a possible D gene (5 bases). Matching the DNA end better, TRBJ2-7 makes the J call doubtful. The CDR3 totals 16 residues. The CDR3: CASSTHERSPYNEQYF. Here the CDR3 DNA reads TGTGCCAGCAGTACACATGAGCGGTCCCCCTACAATGAGCAGTACTTC.

CDR3 DNA sequence: TGCGCCAGCAGCCAAGAGGAGTTCACCGGGGAGCTGTTTTTT. It codes for CASSQEEFTGELFF. V usage is TRBV4-1 and J usage is TRBJ2-2; D remains unclear. The V gene's germline CDR1 is MGHRA and CDR2 YSYEKL. This CDR3 has 14 amino acids. The V end was cut by 0 bases, the J end by 4 bases, with 6 bases between.

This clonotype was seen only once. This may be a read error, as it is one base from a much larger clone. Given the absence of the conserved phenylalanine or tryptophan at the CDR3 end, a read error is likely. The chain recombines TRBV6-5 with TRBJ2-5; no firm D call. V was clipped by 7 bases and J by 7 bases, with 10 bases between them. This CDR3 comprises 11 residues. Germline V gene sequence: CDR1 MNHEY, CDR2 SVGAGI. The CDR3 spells CASTLMGTQYV. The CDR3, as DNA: TGTGCCAGCACGCTAATGGGGACCCAGTACGTC.

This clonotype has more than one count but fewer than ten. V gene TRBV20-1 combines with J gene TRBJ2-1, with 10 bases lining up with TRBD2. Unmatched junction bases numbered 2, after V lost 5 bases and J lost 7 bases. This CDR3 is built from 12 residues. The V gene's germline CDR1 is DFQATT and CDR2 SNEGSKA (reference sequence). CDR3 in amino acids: CSALAGVNEQFF. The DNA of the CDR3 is TGCAGTGCTCTAGCGGGAGTGAATGAGCAGTTCTTC.

The CDR3 is CASSWETGPYEQYF. Here the CDR3 DNA reads TGTGCCAGCAGTTGGGAGACAGGCCCCTACGAGCAGTACTTC. The V gene is TRBV28, the J gene TRBJ2-7; D is possibly TRBD1 (6 bases). CDR3 length equals 14 residues. Per germline, CDR1 MDHEN and CDR2 SYDVKM. V was shortened by 4 bases and J by 2 bases, with 12 bases between the two germline ends.

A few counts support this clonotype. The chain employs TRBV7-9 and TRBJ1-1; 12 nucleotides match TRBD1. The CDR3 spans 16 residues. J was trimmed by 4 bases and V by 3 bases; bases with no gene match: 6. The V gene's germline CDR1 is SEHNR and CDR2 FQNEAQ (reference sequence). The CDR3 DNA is TGTGCCAGCAGCTTTCCCGGGACAGGGGGCCCCACTGAAGCTTTCTTT. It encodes CASSFPGTGGPTEAFF.

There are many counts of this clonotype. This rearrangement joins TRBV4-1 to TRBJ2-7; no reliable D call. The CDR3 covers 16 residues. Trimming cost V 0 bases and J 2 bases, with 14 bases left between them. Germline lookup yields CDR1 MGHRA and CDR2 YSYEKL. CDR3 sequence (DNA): TGCGCCAGCAGCCAAGATTATCGGCAGCTCGCCTACGAGCAGTACTTC. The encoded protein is CASSQDYRQLAYEQYF.

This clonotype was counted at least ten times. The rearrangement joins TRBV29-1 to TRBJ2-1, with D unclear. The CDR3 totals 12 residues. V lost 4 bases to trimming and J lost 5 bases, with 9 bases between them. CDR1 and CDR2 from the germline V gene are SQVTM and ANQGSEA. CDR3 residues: CSVGYNNNEQFF. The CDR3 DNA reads TGCAGCGTTGGATACAACAACAATGAGCAGTTCTTC.

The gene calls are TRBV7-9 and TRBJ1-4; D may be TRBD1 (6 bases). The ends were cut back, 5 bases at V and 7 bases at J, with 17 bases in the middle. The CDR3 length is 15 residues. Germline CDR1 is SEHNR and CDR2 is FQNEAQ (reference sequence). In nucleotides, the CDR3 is TGTGCCAGCAGCCAGGGGCGCTCGGCGGTTGAAAAACTGTTTTTT. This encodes CASSQGRSAVEKLFF.

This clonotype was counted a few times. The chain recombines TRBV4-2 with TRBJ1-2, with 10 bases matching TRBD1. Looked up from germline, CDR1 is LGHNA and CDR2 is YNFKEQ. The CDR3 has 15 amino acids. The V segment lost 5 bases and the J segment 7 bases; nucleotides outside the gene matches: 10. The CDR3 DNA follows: TGTGCCAGCAGCTCAAGTAGGGGACAGGGGTTTGGCTACACCTTC. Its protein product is CASSSSRGQGFGYTF.

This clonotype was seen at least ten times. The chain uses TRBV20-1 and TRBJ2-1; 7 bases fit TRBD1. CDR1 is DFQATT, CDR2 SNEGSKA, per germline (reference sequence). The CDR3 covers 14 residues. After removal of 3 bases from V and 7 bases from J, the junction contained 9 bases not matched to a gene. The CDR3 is CSASRVGTVNEQFF. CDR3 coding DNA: TGCAGTGCTAGTAGGGTCGGGACAGTGAATGAGCAGTTCTTC.

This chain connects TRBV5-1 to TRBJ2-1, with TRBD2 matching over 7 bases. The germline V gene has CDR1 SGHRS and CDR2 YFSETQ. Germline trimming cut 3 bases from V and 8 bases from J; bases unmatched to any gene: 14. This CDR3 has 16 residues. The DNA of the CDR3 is TGCGCCAGCAGCTCCTTAGGAGCGGGGATGTACGATGAGCAGTTCTTC. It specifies CASSSLGAGMYDEQFF.

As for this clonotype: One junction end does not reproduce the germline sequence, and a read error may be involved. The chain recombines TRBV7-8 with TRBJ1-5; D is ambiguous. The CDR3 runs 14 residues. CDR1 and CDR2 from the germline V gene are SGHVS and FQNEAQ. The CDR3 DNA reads TGTGCCATCAGCTCGCGGGCCCTCAATCAGCCCCAGCATTTT. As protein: CAISSRALNQPQHF.

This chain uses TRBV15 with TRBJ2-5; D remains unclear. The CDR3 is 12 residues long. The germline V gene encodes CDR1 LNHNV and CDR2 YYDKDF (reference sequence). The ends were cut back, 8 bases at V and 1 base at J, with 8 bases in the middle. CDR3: CATSQTQETQYF. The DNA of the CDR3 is TGTGCCACCTCTCAGACCCAAGAGACCCAGTACTTC.

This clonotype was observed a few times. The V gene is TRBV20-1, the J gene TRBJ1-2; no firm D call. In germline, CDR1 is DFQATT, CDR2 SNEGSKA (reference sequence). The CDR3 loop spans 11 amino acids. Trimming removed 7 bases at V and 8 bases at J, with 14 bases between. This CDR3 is CSVNSRGGYTF. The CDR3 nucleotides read TGCAGTGTGAACAGCCGTGGCGGCTACACCTTC.

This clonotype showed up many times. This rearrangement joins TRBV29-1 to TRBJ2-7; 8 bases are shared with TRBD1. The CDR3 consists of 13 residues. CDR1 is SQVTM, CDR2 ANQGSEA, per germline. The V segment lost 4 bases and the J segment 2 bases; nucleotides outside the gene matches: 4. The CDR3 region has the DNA TGCAGCGTTGTAGGGGACAGGACCTACGAGCAGTACTTC. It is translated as CSVVGDRTYEQYF.

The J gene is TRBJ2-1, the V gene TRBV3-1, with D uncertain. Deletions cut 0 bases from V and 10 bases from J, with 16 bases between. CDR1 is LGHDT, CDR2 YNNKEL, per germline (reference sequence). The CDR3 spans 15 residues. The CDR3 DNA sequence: TGTGCCAGCAGCCAAGAATTTGCCAAGTCCTACGAGCAGTTCTTC. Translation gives CASSQEFAKSYEQFF.

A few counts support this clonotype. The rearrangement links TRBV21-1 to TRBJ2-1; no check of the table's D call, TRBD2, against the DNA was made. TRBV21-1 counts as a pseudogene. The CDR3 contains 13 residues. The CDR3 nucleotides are TGTGCCAGCAGCAAAGACGGGGGAGGGCTTGAGTTCTTC. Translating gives CASSKDGGGLEFF.